This TCR beta chain derives from a study of PD-1 blockade in mismatch repair-deficient tumors. The CDR3 covers 14 residues. Germline V CDR1 and CDR2: MNHEY, SMNVEV (reference sequence). V was pared by 0 bases and J by 4 bases, with 7 bases between. The assay was immunoSEQ multiplex PCR, and TCRdb's table has in-frame clones only and misses some. The table lists under 95,000 clones, more than 65% of them singletons. The gene calls are TRBV27 and TRBJ1-5; D remains unclear. Here the sequenced sample was peripheral blood, taken 12 weeks after starting pembrolizumab. The source is an adult with mismatch repair-deficient cancer. The CDR3 loop reads CASSLSGFNQPQHF. For the CDR3, the DNA is TGTGCCAGCAGTTTATCGGGCTTTAATCAGCCCCAGCATTTT.